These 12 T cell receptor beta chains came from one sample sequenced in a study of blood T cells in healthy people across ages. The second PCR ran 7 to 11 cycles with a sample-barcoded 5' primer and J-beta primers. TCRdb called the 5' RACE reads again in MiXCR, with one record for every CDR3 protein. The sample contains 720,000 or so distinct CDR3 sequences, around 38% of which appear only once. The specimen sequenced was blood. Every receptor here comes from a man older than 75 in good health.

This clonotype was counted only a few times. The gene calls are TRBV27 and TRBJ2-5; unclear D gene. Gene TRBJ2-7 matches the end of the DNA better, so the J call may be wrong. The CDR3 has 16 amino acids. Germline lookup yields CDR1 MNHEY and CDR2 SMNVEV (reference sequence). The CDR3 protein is CASSFPRHKSSYEQYF. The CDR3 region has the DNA TGTGCCAGCAGTTTCCCAAGGCACAAATCTTCCTACGAGCAGTACTTC.

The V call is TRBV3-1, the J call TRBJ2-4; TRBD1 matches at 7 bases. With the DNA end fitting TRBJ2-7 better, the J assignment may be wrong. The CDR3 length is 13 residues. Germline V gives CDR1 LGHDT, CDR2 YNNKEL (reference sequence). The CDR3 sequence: CASSQTRQGEQYF. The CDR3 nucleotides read TGTGCCAGCAGCCAGACCCGACAGGGCGAGCAGTACTTC.

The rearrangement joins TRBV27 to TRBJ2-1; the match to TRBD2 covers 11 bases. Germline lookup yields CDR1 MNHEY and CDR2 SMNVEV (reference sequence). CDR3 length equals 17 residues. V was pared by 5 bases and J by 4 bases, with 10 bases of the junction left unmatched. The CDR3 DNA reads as TGTGCCAGCAGTCCCCAACTAGCGGGAGCAGCATACAATGAGCAGTTCTTC. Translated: CASSPQLAGAAYNEQFF.

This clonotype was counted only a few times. CDR3 residues: CASSLTEGQFF. The CDR3 nucleotides read TGTGCCAGCTCACTCACCGAGGGGCAGTTCTTC. This chain uses TRBV18 with TRBJ2-1, with D possibly being TRBD2 (5 bases). The CDR3 loop spans 11 amino acids. Germline V gene lookup returns CDR1 KGHSH and CDR2 LQKENI. V lost 4 bases to trimming and J lost 12 bases, with 10 bases between them.

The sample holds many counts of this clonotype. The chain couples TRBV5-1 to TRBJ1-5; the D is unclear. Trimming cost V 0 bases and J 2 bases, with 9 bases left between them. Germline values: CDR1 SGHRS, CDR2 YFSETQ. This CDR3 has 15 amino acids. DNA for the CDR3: TGCGCCAGCAGCTTGGGCTATGCGGGCAATCAGCCCCAGCATTTT. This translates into CASSLGYAGNQPQHF.

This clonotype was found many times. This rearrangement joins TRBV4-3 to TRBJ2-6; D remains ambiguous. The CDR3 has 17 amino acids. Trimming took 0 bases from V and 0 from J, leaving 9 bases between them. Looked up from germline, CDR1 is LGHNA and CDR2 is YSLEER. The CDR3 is CASSQDNRGSGANVLTF. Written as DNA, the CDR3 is TGCGCCAGCAGCCAAGATAACAGAGGCTCTGGGGCCAACGTCCTGACTTTC.

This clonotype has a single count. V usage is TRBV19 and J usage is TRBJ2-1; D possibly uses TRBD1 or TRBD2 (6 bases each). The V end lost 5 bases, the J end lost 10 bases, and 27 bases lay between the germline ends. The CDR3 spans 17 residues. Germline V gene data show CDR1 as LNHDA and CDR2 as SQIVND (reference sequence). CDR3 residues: CASSDPGAGGMAYEQFF. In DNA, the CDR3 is TGTGCCAGTAGTGACCCCGGGGCCGGGGGCATGGCCTACGAGCAGTTCTTC.

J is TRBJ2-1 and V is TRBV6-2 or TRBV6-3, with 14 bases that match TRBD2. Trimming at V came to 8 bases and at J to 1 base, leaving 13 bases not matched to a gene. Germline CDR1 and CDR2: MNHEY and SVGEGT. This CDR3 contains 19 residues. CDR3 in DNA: TGTGCCAGCGGCCCTCATGGACTAGCGGGAGGACCATCCTACAATGAGCAGTTCTTC. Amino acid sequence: CASGPHGLAGGPSYNEQFF.

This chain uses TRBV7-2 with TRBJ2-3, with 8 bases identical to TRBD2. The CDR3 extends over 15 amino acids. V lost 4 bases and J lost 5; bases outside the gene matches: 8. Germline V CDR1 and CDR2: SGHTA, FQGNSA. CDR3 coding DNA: TGTGCCAGCAGCTCGGACGGGGGGGCGGGAGATACGCAGTATTTT. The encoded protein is CASSSDGGAGDTQYF.

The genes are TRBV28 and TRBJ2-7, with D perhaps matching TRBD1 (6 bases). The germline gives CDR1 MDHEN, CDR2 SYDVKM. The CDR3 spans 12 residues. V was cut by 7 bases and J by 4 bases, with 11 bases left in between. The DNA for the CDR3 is TGTGCCAGCATCTCTACAGGGTACGAGCAGTACTTC. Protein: CASISTGYEQYF.

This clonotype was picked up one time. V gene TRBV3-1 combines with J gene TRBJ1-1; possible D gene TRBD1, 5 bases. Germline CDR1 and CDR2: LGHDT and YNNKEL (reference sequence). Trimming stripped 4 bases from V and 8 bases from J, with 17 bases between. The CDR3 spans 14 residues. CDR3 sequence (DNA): TGTGCCAGCAGCCGCTTGACAAAAACAGGAGAAGCTTTCTTT. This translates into CASSRLTKTGEAFF.

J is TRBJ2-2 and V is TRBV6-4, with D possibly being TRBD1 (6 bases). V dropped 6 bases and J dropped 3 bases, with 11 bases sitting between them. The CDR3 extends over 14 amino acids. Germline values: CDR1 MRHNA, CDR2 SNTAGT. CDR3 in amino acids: CASRRQAHTGELFF. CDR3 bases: TGTGCCAGCAGACGACAGGCCCACACCGGGGAGCTGTTTTTT.